This is a list of T cell receptor beta chains from one sample in a study of T cells after yellow fever vaccination. One entry per CDR3 protein, called by TCRdb with MiXCR from the 5' RACE reads. The sample carries nearly 300,000 distinct CDR3 sequences, about 10% recorded once. The material sequenced was CD4+ T cells sorted from PBMCs, taken 5 days after the yellow fever booster vaccination. The receptors originated from a man aged 18 to 30 who received the YFV17D yellow fever vaccine. CDR3s include the opening cysteine and the closing phenylalanine or tryptophan. A D gene is named only where the DNA matches it firmly. Where a row states a size, it is once, few, many or the class of an expanded clone; other rows omit it.

CDR3 DNA,CDR3 protein,clone size,D gene,J gene,V gene
TGTGCCAGCAGCCAAGATTATACACAGGGGGTTAACGGAGCTTTCTTT,CASSQDYTQGVNGAFF,few,TRBD1,TRBJ1-1,TRBV4-2
TGCAGTACTGGGGGACAGGGCAACTATGGCTACACCTTC,CSTGGQGNYGYTF,NA,TRBD1,TRBJ1-2,TRBV20-1
TGCAGTGCCCAGCGGGAATACAATGAGCAGTTCTTC,CSAQREYNEQFF,many,TRBD2,TRBJ2-1,TRBV20-1
TGCGCCAGCAGCCAGGGAGGACAGTCATACTATGGCTACACCTTC,CASSQGGQSYYGYTF,NA,NA,TRBJ1-2,TRBV4-3
TGCGCCAGCAGCCAAGACACAGATACGCAGTATTTT,CASSQDTDTQYF,NA,NA,TRBJ2-3,TRBV4-3
TGTGCCAGCAGCCAAGGGGGTGGGCCCACTCAGCCCCAGCATTTT,CASSQGGGPTQPQHF,NA,NA,TRBJ1-5,TRBV3-1
TGTGCCACCAGCAGAGACATCACAGATACGCAGTATTTT,CATSRDITDTQYF,few,NA,TRBJ2-3,TRBV15
TGTGCCAGCAGCTTCCGGGACAGGGACCGGACTAACTATGGCTACACCTTC,CASSFRDRDRTNYGYTF,NA,TRBD1,TRBJ1-2,TRBV9
TGCAGTGCTAGGTCCGAATCGAACACTGAAGCTTTCTTT,CSARSESNTEAFF,few,NA,TRBJ1-1,TRBV20-1
TGCGCCAGCAGCTTGGCCCCGGCCGTCGGACAGGGGGCTTACGAGCAGTACTTC,CASSLAPAVGQGAYEQYF,NA,TRBD1,TRBJ2-7,TRBV5-1
TGCGCCAGCAGCTTGGTGGCAGGCACAGATACGCAGTATTTT,CASSLVAGTDTQYF,many,NA,TRBJ2-3,TRBV5-1
TGCGCCAGCAGCCAAGACAGGGGAATGAACACTGAAGCTTTCTTT,CASSQDRGMNTEAFF,NA,NA,TRBJ1-1,TRBV4-3
TGTGCCAGTAGTATACAGGGCGGGACCCAGTACTTC,CASSIQGGTQYF,NA,NA,TRBJ2-5,TRBV19
TGCGCCAGCAGTTCTAGGTCTTGGAACTATGGCTACACCTTC,CASSSRSWNYGYTF,many,NA,TRBJ1-2,TRBV10-2
TGCGCCAGCACCTCCGCTGGGTCAGATACGCAGTATTTT,CASTSAGSDTQYF,few,NA,TRBJ2-3,TRBV5-1
TGTGCCAGCAGCTTGGAACCGGGTCGGAATCAGCCCCAGCATTTT,CASSLEPGRNQPQHF,few,NA,TRBJ1-5,TRBV7-8
TGTGCCAGCAGCCAAGAGCAGGGGGCGAGGAGTACTGAAGCTTTCTTT,CASSQEQGARSTEAFF,many,TRBD1,TRBJ1-1,TRBV4-2
TGTGCCAGCAGCGTAGTGCCCGGGCCCGACTACGAGCAGTACTTC,CASSVVPGPDYEQYF,many,NA,TRBJ2-7,TRBV9
TGTGCCAGCAGCCGTAGCGGGGGGGGCCAAGAGACCCAGTACTTC,CASSRSGGGQETQYF,many,TRBD2,TRBJ2-5,TRBV7-2
TGTGCCAGCAGCTTAACTACTAGCACAGATACGCAGTATTTT,CASSLTTSTDTQYF,many,NA,TRBJ2-3,TRBV7-9
TGCAGCGTTACTACTAGCGGGGGGGCTATGAACACCGGGGAGCTGTTTTTT,CSVTTSGGAMNTGELFF,few,TRBD2,TRBJ2-2,TRBV29-1
TGTGCCAGCAGCTTCTCCGGACTGGAATACAATGAGCAGTTCTTC,CASSFSGLEYNEQFF,few,NA,TRBJ2-1,TRBV7-2
TGCGCCAGCAGCCCCCACGGACAGGGAACGCCTAATGAAAAACTGTTTTTT,CASSPHGQGTPNEKLFF,many,TRBD1,TRBJ1-4,TRBV5-1
TGTGCCAGCAGCCTTCGACAGGGCGGTGGAGAAGCTTTCTTT,CASSLRQGGGEAFF,many,TRBD1,TRBJ1-1,TRBV6-5
TGCGCCAGCAGCTTGGTGTATCAAGAGACCCAGTACTTC,CASSLVYQETQYF,many,NA,TRBJ2-5,TRBV5-1
TGTGCCAGCAGTGAAACAGGGCGCCGAGGGGAGACCCAGTACTTC,CASSETGRRGETQYF,few,NA,TRBJ2-5,TRBV25-1